Listed here is a single TCR beta chain. Its antigen is currently not known. Per-base quality was not reported, and no clone a single base away is much larger than it. This record comes from a study of radiation and T cells in renal cell carcinoma (dated by TCRdb to the early 2020s). For the study in its entirety: TCR beta sequencing covered around 50 samples in total, comprising roughly 26 tumors and roughly 27 peripheral blood samples. In the roughly 49 samples combined, some 4,000,000 unique CDR3 nucleotide sequences were found, encoding some 2,500,000 unique CDR3 amino acid sequences. The final blood draw was performed at 4 weeks after radiation, at the same time as nephrectomy.

Reading the label with the study, this specimen's time point is: blood 4 weeks post-SBRT, at nephrectomy. The treatment or condition label for this specimen denotes: 15 Gy SBRT to primary tumor, nephrectomy 4 weeks later. The samples were drawn from a clinical trial, where primary renal cell carcinomas were treated with 15 Gy of stereotactic body radiation therapy and then removed by nephrectomy 4 weeks afterward. To track tumor-enriched clonotypes, serial peripheral blood was sampled from radiation-treated patients at baseline and at 2 weeks and 4 weeks after SBRT. Every patient's renal cell carcinoma showed clear cell pathology. Genomic DNA for TCR sequencing was prepared using the QIAamp DNA Blood Mini Kit (Qiagen). Samples were included in the analyses only if all quality control checks were passed. V trim: 4 bases; J trim: 0 bases; unmatched bases: 2. The germline V gene sets CDR1 to SGHRS and CDR2 to YFSETQ. The CDR3 runs 15 amino acids, cysteine and phenylalanine included. The retained sequence is limited to the CDR3, 45 bases, with the frame set at the first base.

Following the manufacturer's recommendations, the immunoSEQ kit was used to generate TCR beta libraries from genomic DNA. To prepare libraries, a first multiplex PCR with proprietary primers was run, followed by a second PCR that added unique barcodes, and a bead cleanup was done after each round. A kit-provided positive control reaction and a negative control reaction were included in every sample batch. The final libraries underwent checking on an Agilent 4200 TapeStation D1000 ScreenTape, volumetric pooling, and quantification by qPCR. An Illumina NextSeq500 fitted with a MidOutput 150-cycle cartridge performed the sequencing, running 156 Read1 cycles and 15 Index1 cycles with the kit's custom primers. The pooled library was loaded at around 1 pM with around 22% PhiX control spiked in. As for the original processing: Vendor-processed data were analyzed in R, and a clonotype was defined as all T cells sharing the same CDR3 nucleotide sequence. For clone abundance analyses, frequencies were normalized to the 10,000 most abundant clones per sample. Public T cell clones, which averaged fewer than five per sample, were excluded before analysis. Tumor-enriched clonotypes and baseline blood-enriched clonotypes were defined as those with an abundance difference of at least 32-fold between compartments. A beta-binomial differential abundance model was used to identify clonotypes that were expanded or contracted between blood time points. Tumor-blood repertoire similarity was measured with the Baroni-Urbani and Buser coefficient, and group comparisons used two-tailed Wilcoxon tests in R. This immuneACCESS table, as held by TCRdb, lists in-frame sequences with V and J called but not all clones. Of the missing ones, under half trace to an unresolved V gene in checked studies; the others have no known cause. The DNA was the basis for D and trimming; V, J and clone size are from that table. This sample comprises some 150,000 clones, around nine tenths of them detected only once. About a sixth of the sample rests with the top ten.

The research as a whole found: Because pretreatment tumor biopsies were not available, the study could not determine whether clonotypes were already present within the tumor at baseline. The single-armed trial design could not address effects of radiation dose or scheduling on the TCR repertoire. Changes in the blood repertoire were not tracked past 4 weeks after treatment. Top tumor clonotypes rose in blood from baseline to 2 weeks post-radiation, then contracted by 4 weeks, suggesting transient expansion of tumor-resident clones.

The sequence is built from TRBV5-1 and TRBJ2-7; TRBD2 matches 12 bases in the middle. The receptor's source is a woman in her forties or fifties with renal cell carcinoma. The material was blood, obtained from a patient whose treatment included radiotherapy and nephrectomy. In nucleotide form, the sequence is TGCGCCAGCAGCCCGACTAGCGGGAGCTCCTACGAGCAGTACTTC. It specifies CASSPTSGSSYEQYF.